This T cell receptor beta chain comes out of a study of blood T cell repertoires in COVID-19 (dated by TCRdb to 2019 to 2021). For the wider study: Samples from collaborators originated in the United States, Italy and Spain and spanned both the acute and convalescent phases of COVID-19. The material from the prospective study consisted of cDNA or gDNA derived from T cells, B-cell-depleted T cells, or PBMCs. Deeply sampled blood TCRbeta repertoires from subjects exposed to, actively infected with, or recovered from COVID-19 were included in the dataset. The repertoires were released in a freely available public database intended as a resource for research on the immune response to SARS-CoV-2. The samples were drawn from two sources: the first 160 participants of the ongoing ImmuneRACE study, and 1,000 to 1,500 subjects contributed by 6 global collaborators. The sample metadata nearly always contained a de-identified subject ID, COVID-19 status, age in years and sex. Where HLA class I and class II types were available, the types were taken from metadata supplied by the sample provider, not from assay-based typing.

The collaborating institutions used their own protocols to collect whole blood in K2EDTA tubes. For TCRbeta analysis, collaborators shipped samples as frozen whole blood, isolated PBMCs, or DNA extracted from either of those sample types. The immunoSEQ Assay, a bias-controlled multiplex PCR, was used to amplify TCRbeta CDR3 regions from genomic DNA. On the authors' methods: Within the assay, amplification of reference gene primers was used to estimate how many nucleated cells each sample contained. To quantify the absolute abundance of each unique TCRbeta CDR3 rearrangement, sequence reads were collapsed and filtered. For each sample, productive Simpson clonality was calculated by taking the square root of Simpson's diversity index across productive rearrangements. Drawn from immuneACCESS, this table holds only the in-frame rearrangements with V and J called that TCRdb kept. Clones are partly lost; checked studies trace under half to an unresolved V gene and leave the rest unexplained. D and trimming come from the DNA, and the V and J calls and clone size come from that table. The sample yields approximately 470,000 clones; 70% to 90% were counted once. The ten largest clones capture approximately 2.9% of the sample.

Results and caveats for the whole study, not just this receptor: The amount of clinical and demographic metadata varied by source and participant and was provided uncurated.

For this clone: The antigen this receptor binds is unknown. No much larger clonotype is one base removed from it; base qualities were not supplied.

Including the terminal cysteine and phenylalanine, the CDR3 comprises 14 residues. Of all the DNA, just the CDR3 is kept, 42 bases in frame from base 1. Between the V and J ends, shortened by 6 bases and 6 bases respectively, the junction contains 17 bases. Based on the germline V gene (reference sequence), the CDR1 and CDR2 sequences are MNHEY and SMNVEV. The receptor was derived from a human donor in a cohort sampled during active COVID-19. Sequencing was done on a sample of peripheral blood. This receptor chain uses TRBV27 and TRBJ1-2, with an unclear D gene assignment. The DNA is as follows: TGTGCCAGCAGCCCGGAGATACGTCCCCATGGCTACACCTTC. This translates into CASSPEIRPHGYTF.